This TCR beta chain is from a study of identical twins. Germline CDR1 and CDR2: LGHDT and YNNKEL (reference sequence). V was pared by 6 bases and J by 7 bases, with 12 bases between. CDR3 length equals 13 residues. With template switching, a universal primer site was added, and the cDNA carried unique molecular identifiers. TCRdb independently ran MiXCR on the 5' RACE reads; one entry per CDR3 protein. The sample holds fewer than 250,000 distinct CDR3 sequences, more than 6.5% seen once. These same records also appear under a second study, on yellow fever vaccine responses in identical twins.

This sequence originates from a young woman in good health. This chain links TRBV3-1 with TRBJ1-4; D gene uncertain. The specimen was memory (CD45RO+) T cells sorted from blood. Here the CDR3 DNA reads TGTGCCAGCAGTACCATACGGGGTGAAAAACTGTTTTTT. Translated, it gives CASSTIRGEKLFF. Full variable domain (outside the CDR3, taken from reference TRBV3-1 and TRBJ1-4): DTAVSQTPKYLVTQMGNDKSIKCEQNLGHDTMYWYKQDSKKFLKIMFSYNNKELIINETVPNRFSPKSPDKAHLNLHINSLELGDSAVYFCASSTIRGEKLFFGSGTQLSVL.